These 10 T cell receptor beta chains came from one sample sequenced in a study of T cells in Graves' hyperthyroidism and ophthalmopathy (dated by TCRdb to about 2019). Library preparation employed multiplex PCR. The sequencing machine was an Illumina HiSeq 2000. The TCR beta CDR3 regions were amplified from RNA transcripts. The TCR CDR3 was subjected to a first round of RT-PCR using the HTBI primer set and the Qiagen OneStep RT-PCR kit. TCRdb trimmed the raw reads at Q25, called clones with MiXCR and kept productive beta chains. Rows matching on CDR3 protein sequence are summarized as one entry with the most common DNA and genes. Recorded for this sample are approximately 530,000 distinct CDR3 sequences; 15% to 20% of them occurred a single time. The ten largest clones represent 45% to 50% of the sample. Sequencing used blood. These receptors were collected from a middle-aged man with Graves' ophthalmopathy.

This clonotype showed up just a few times. An end of the junction differs from the germline gene, which may be a read error. The chain employs TRBV6-5 and TRBJ2-5; tentative D call: TRBD2 (5 bases). CDR1 and CDR2 (germline): MNHEY, SVGAGI. This CDR3 has 14 amino acids. For the CDR3, the DNA is TGTGCCAGCAGTTACTCATGGCCCCCAAGGGAGTTCCACTTC. Protein sequence: CASSYSWPPREFHF.

The CDR3: CASSFGQSPQYF. CDR3 in DNA: TGTGCCAGCAGTTTCGGGCAGAGTCCGCAGTACTTC. The chain has TRBV12-3 or TRBV12-4 and TRBJ2-7; D not resolved. Trimming cost V 3 bases and J 9 bases, with 12 bases left between them. The CDR3 has 12 amino acids.

This clonotype was seen more than once but under ten times. V is TRBV27 and J is TRBJ1-6; unclear D gene. Trimming took off 2 bases at V and 4 bases at J, with 6 bases between the two ends. Looked up from germline, CDR1 is MNHEY and CDR2 is SMNVEV (reference sequence). CDR3 size: 14 residues. CDR3 sequence reads: CASSLQLYNSPLHF. CDR3 bases: TGTGCCAGCAGTTTACAGCTATATAATTCACCCCTCCACTTT.

This clonotype was seen many times. The chain is built from TRBV7-8 and TRBJ2-7; either TRBD1 or TRBD2 may supply D (6 bases each). CDR1 SGHVS and CDR2 FQNEAQ come from the germline V gene. The V and J ends lost 2 bases and 6 bases respectively, with 17 bases between them. This CDR3 is 15 amino acids long. The CDR3 region is CASSLLGTGGFEQYF. The CDR3 bases are TGTGCCAGCAGCTTATTAGGGACCGGGGGCTTCGAGCAGTACTTC.

This clonotype was counted between two and nine times. The chain combines TRBV6-2 or TRBV6-3 with TRBJ2-3; 10 nucleotides agree with TRBD2. CDR1 MNHEY and CDR2 SVGEGT come from the germline V gene. The CDR3 covers 16 residues. V dropped 0 bases and J dropped 4; count of bases not matched to a gene: 4. The CDR3 DNA sequence: TGTGCCAGCAGTTACTCGGCTAGCGGGGGACCAGATACGCAGTATTTT. Amino acid sequence: CASSYSASGGPDTQYF.

This clonotype was picked up a small number of times. The chain couples TRBV7-3 to TRBJ2-3, with TRBD2 matching over 11 bases. Per the germline V gene, CDR1 is SGHTA and CDR2 is FQGTGA. With 8 bases clipped from V and 0 bases from J, the junction kept 10 bases outside the gene matches. There are 17 residues in the CDR3. The CDR3: CASSAVPSGRSTDTQYF. Written as DNA, the CDR3 is TGTGCCAGCTCAGCAGTACCTAGCGGGAGGAGCACAGATACGCAGTATTTT.

The chain combines TRBV7-8 with TRBJ2-5; a possible D gene is TRBD2 (6 bases). CDR1 is SGHVS, CDR2 FQNEAQ, per germline. The CDR3 loop spans 16 amino acids. Trimming shortened V by 1 base and J by 2 bases, and 14 bases separated the two germline ends. In nucleotides, the CDR3 is TGTGCCAGCAGCTTAGGGGAGACTAGTTCTCAAGAGACCCAGTACTTC. This sequence encodes CASSLGETSSQETQYF.

The V and J genes are TRBV19 and TRBJ2-1, with D perhaps matching TRBD1 or TRBD2 (7 bases each). Germline-derived CDR1 and CDR2 are LNHDA and SQIVND (reference sequence). This CDR3 region has 16 residues. Trimming removed 3 bases from V and 0 bases from J, with 12 bases in between. The CDR3 DNA is TGTGCCAGTAGTATTGGCAGGGGGGGCTCCTACAATGAGCAGTTCTTC. As protein: CASSIGRGGSYNEQFF.

The chain links TRBV7-2 to TRBJ2-7, with a possible D match to TRBD2 (6 bases). Germline V gives CDR1 SGHTA, CDR2 FQGNSA. The CDR3 runs 19 residues. V gave up 2 bases and J gave up 3 bases, with 26 bases separating them. CDR3 amino acids: CASSLMVGVGKRVIYEQYF. CDR3 bases: TGTGCCAGCAGCTTAATGGTAGGCGTGGGCAAGCGGGTAATCTACGAGCAGTACTTC.

The chain couples TRBV28 to TRBJ2-7, with 8 bases lining up with TRBD2. The germline V gene has CDR1 MDHEN and CDR2 SYDVKM. Losses at the gene ends were 5 bases for V and 9 bases for J; bases not matched to a gene: 24. The CDR3 contains 18 residues. For the CDR3, the DNA is TGTGCCAGCAGTCCACGGAGGGGACTAGTCGTTTTGACTAGAGGGCAGTACTTC. The encoded protein is CASSPRRGLVVLTRGQYF.